Below are 14 T cell receptor beta chains sequenced from a single sample in a study of shared clonotypes between healthy human individuals. Naive CD8 populations comprised CD45RO-negative cells positively selected for CCR7, excluding terminally differentiated effector memory CD45RA+ cells. Sequencing used immunoSEQ multiplex PCR; TCRdb keeps in-frame clones, though not all of them. The repertoire consists of some 800,000 clones, with 80% to 95% occurring once and the leading ten covering about 24%. Material for sequencing was naive CD8+ T cells sorted from blood. The receptors shown here come from a man aged 25 to 40 in good health.

The chain carries TRBV9 and TRBJ2-7; 11 bases are shared with TRBD2. The CDR3 has 15 residues. Germline CDR1 SGDLS, CDR2 YYNGEE. J was trimmed by 4 bases and V by 0 bases; bases with no gene match: 3. The CDR3 DNA reads TGTGCCAGCAGCGTAGCCGGGACTAGCGGTTACGAGCAGTACTTC. Protein: CASSVAGTSGYEQYF.

The gene calls are TRBV5-1 and TRBJ1-2, with D possibly being TRBD1 (6 bases). CDR1 and CDR2 from the germline V gene are SGHRS and YFSETQ. Trimming removed 1 base at V and 1 base at J, with 17 bases between. The CDR3 runs to 17 residues. CDR3 loop: CASSLSTGTLGNYGYTF. The CDR3 region has the DNA TGCGCCAGCAGCTTGTCTACAGGGACCTTGGGTAACTATGGCTACACCTTC.

The chain's CDR3 is CASSITGTSGYNEQFF. CDR3 coding DNA: TGTGCCAGTAGTATAACCGGGACTAGCGGTTACAATGAGCAGTTCTTC. The rearrangement links TRBV19 to TRBJ2-1; 11 nucleotides agree with TRBD2. V shed 2 bases, J shed 4 bases, and the junction held 4 bases outside the gene matches. CDR1 LNHDA and CDR2 SQIVND come from the germline V gene (reference sequence). This CDR3 is built from 16 residues.

Notes on this clone: This sample also contains other DNA sequences that code for the same CDR3. CDR3 in amino acids: CASSDGNEQFF. In nucleotides, the CDR3 is TGTGCCAGCAGTGACGGGAATGAGCAGTTCTTC. This rearrangement joins TRBV6-4 to TRBJ2-1, with D hard to call. The germline V gene encodes CDR1 MRHNA and CDR2 SNTAGT. The CDR3 sequence is 11 residues long. Trimming stripped 2 bases from V and 7 bases from J, with 3 bases between.

The CDR3 sequence: CASRTDRGGNQPQHF. For the CDR3, the DNA is TGTGCCAGCAGAACTGACAGGGGAGGCAATCAGCCCCAGCATTTT. The chain uses TRBV28 and TRBJ1-5; TRBD1 matches at 8 bases. CDR1 MDHEN and CDR2 SYDVKM come from the germline V gene. J lost 2 bases, V lost 6 bases, and 6 bases had no gene match. The CDR3 runs to 15 residues.

The chain employs TRBV19 and TRBJ1-2; TRBD1 matches 8 bases. This CDR3 region has 15 residues. The trim removed 5 bases at V and 1 base at J, leaving 6 bases unmatched. Germline V gene data show CDR1 as LNHDA and CDR2 as SQIVND (reference sequence). CDR3 bases: TGTGCCAGTAGTCAATGGACAGGGAATAACTATGGCTACACCTTC. Protein sequence: CASSQWTGNNYGYTF.

V usage is TRBV28 and J usage is TRBJ2-6; 8 bases agree with TRBD2. Germline V gene data show CDR1 as MDHEN and CDR2 as SYDVKM. This CDR3 comprises 18 residues. The ends lost 3 bases at V and 2 bases at J; junction bases unmatched: 9. The CDR3 sequence is CASSFTSGLVAGANVLTF. CDR3 DNA sequence: TGTGCCAGCAGTTTCACTAGCGGTTTAGTAGCTGGGGCCAACGTCCTGACTTTC.

The J gene is TRBJ2-7, the V gene TRBV9, with TRBD2 as a possible D gene (6 bases). The CDR3 spans 13 residues. V lost 0 bases to trimming and J lost 7 bases, with 11 bases between them. CDR1 is SGDLS and CDR2 is YYNGEE in the germline V gene. DNA for the CDR3: TGTGCCAGCAGCGTAGACAACCGGGGGGAGCAGTACTTC. Translated, it gives CASSVDNRGEQYF.

The V and J genes are TRBV11-2 and TRBJ1-1; maybe TRBD1 (5 bases). This CDR3 comprises 15 residues. Trimming shortened V by 5 bases and J by 1 base, and 14 bases separated the two germline ends. Germline lookup yields CDR1 SGHAT and CDR2 FQNNGV. The CDR3 is CASSGWTHGNTEAFF. CDR3 in DNA: TGTGCCAGCAGCGGTTGGACACACGGGAACACTGAAGCTTTCTTT.

This clone was recorded only once. The chain combines TRBV5-1 with TRBJ1-1; 9 bases align to TRBD1. The V and J ends lost 2 bases and 5 bases, in that order; junction bases with no gene match: 4. CDR1 is SGHRS and CDR2 is YFSETQ in the germline V gene. The CDR3 runs 14 residues. The CDR3 sequence: CASSFDRGGTEAFF. The CDR3 DNA sequence: TGCGCCAGCAGCTTTGACAGGGGGGGAACTGAAGCTTTCTTT.

This chain joins TRBV27 and TRBJ2-7, with a possible D match to TRBD1 (5 bases). Trimming pared 0 bases from V and 6 bases from J, leaving 15 bases between. In germline, CDR1 is MNHEY, CDR2 SMNVEV (reference sequence). The CDR3 has 15 residues. CDR3 region: CASSLSSTDRIEQYF. DNA for the CDR3: TGTGCCAGCAGTTTATCCTCCACCGACAGAATCGAGCAGTACTTC.

The gene calls are TRBV2 and TRBJ2-6; D is uncertain. CDR3 size: 15 residues. In germline, CDR1 is SNHLY, CDR2 FYNNEI. Trimming took off 8 bases at V and 2 bases at J, with 13 bases between the two ends. The CDR3 is CASEVSRAGANVLTF. In DNA, the CDR3 is TGTGCCAGCGAGGTCTCAAGGGCTGGGGCCAACGTCCTGACTTTC.

The chain couples TRBV7-3 to TRBJ2-3; TRBD2 might be the D (6 bases). CDR3 length equals 13 residues. Per the germline V gene, CDR1 is SGHTA and CDR2 is FQGTGA. The V end lost 5 bases, the J end lost 12 bases, and 18 bases lay between the germline ends. The CDR3 bases are TGTGCCAGCAGCCTCGGGACTCAGAGCCCACAGTATTTT. The encoded protein is CASSLGTQSPQYF. Supplemented by reference TRBV7-3 and TRBJ2-3, the full variable domain reads GAGVSQTPSNKVTEKGKYVELRCDPISGHTALYWYRQSLGQGPEFLIYFQGTGAADDSGLPNDRFFAVRPEGSVSTLKIQRTERGDSAVYLCASSLGTQSPQYFGPGTRLTVL.

The gene calls are TRBV7-8 and TRBJ2-1, with 9 bases that match TRBD1. The CDR3 covers 17 residues. Germline trimming cut 5 bases from V and 6 bases from J; bases unmatched to any gene: 14. CDR1 and CDR2 from the germline V gene are SGHVS and FQNEAQ. CDR3 in DNA: TGTGCCAGCAGCCTAACGACAGGACAGGGGAGCGGCAATGAGCAGTTCTTC. The encoded protein is CASSLTTGQGSGNEQFF.